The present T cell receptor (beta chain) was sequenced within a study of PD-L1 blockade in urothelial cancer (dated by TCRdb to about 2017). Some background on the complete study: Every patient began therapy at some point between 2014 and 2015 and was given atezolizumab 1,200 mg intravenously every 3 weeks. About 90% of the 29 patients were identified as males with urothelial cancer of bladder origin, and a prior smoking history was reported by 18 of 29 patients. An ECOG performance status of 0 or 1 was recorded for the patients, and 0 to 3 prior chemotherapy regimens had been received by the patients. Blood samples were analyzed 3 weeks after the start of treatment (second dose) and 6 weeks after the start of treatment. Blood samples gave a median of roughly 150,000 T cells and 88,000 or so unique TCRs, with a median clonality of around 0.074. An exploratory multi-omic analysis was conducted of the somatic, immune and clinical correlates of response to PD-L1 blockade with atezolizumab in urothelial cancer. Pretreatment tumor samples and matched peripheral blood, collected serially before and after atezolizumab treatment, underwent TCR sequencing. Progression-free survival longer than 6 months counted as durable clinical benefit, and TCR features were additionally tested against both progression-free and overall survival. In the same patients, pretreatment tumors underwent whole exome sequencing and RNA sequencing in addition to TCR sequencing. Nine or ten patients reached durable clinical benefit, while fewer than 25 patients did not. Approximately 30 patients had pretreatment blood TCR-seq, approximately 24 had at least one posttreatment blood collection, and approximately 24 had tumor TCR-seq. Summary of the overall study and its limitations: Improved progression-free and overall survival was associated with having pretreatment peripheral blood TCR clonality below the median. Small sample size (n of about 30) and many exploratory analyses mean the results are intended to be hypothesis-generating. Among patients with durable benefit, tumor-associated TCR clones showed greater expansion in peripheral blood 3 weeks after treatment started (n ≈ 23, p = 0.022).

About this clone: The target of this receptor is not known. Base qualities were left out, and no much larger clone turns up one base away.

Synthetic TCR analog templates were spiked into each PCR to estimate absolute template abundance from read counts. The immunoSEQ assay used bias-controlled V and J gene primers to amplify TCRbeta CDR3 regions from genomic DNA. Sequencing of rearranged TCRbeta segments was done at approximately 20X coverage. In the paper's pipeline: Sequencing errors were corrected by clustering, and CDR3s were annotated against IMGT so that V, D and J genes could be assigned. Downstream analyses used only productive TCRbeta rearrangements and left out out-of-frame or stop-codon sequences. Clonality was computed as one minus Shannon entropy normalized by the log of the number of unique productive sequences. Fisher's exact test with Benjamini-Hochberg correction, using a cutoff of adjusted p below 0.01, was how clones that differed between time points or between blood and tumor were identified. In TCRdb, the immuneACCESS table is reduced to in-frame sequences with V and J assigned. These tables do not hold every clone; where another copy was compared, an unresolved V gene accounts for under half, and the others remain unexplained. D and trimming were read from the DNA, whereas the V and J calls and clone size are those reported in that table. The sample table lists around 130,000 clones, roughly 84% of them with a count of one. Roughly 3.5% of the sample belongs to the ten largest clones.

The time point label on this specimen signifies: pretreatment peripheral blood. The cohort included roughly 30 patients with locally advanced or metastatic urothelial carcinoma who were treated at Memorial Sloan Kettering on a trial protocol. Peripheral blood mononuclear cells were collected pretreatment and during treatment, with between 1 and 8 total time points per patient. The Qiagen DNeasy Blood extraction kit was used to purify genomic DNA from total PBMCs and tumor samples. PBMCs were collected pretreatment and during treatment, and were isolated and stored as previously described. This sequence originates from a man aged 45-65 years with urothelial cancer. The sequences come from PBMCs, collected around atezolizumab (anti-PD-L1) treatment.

Read as DNA, the sequence is TGTGCCAGCAGATTTAGCGGGCGAAGCTCCTACGAGCAGTACTTC. Translated, it gives CASRFSGRSSYEQYF. The chain was built from TRBV28 and TRBJ2-7, with 7 junctional bases fitting TRBD2. From the cysteine through the phenylalanine, the CDR3 covers 15 amino acids. Only the CDR3 DNA is retained, 45 bases long and in frame from the first base. V is pruned by 6 bases and J by 0 bases, leaving 8 bases of the junction without a gene match. The germline V gene provides CDR1 MDHEN and CDR2 SYDVKM.